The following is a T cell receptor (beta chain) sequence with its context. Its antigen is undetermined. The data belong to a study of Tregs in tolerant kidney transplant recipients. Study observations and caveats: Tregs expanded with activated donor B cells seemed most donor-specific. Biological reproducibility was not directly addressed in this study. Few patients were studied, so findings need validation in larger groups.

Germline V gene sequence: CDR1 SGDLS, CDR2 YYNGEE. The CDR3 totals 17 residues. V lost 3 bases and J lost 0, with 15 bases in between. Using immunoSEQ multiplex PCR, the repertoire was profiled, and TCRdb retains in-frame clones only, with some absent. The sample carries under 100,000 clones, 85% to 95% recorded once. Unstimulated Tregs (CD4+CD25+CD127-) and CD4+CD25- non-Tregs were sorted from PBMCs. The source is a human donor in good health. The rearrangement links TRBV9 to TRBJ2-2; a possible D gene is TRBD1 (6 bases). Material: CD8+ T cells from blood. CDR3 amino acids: CASSDYKTGPNTGELFF. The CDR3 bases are TGTGCCAGCAGCGACTATAAGACAGGTCCGAACACCGGGGAGCTGTTTTTT.